The present T cell receptor (beta chain) was sequenced within a study of shared clonotypes between healthy human individuals. Study-level findings and limits: Clonotype sharing across four donors was observed for around 4.8% of naive CD4 clonotypes.

Authors' analysis steps: From ImmunoSEQ came sequences covering only the junction and carrying no quality scores, so filtering differed. Clones were read by immunoSEQ multiplex PCR, and TCRdb kept only the in-frame ones, dropping some. V, J and clone size are taken as reported in that table, and D and trimming were inferred from the DNA itself. The sample yields nearly 1 million clones, over 75% seen once. The CDR3 is 16 residues long. The germline V gene has CDR1 SGHTA and CDR2 FQGNSA. Trimming removed 1 base at V and 7 bases at J, with 17 bases between. Remarks on this clone: Its cognate antigen is unknown.

The sequence came from a man between 18 and 29 years old in good health. The sample was memory CD4+ T cells sorted from blood. Subset described: CD45RA-negative fraction. V is TRBV7-2 and J is TRBJ1-5; possible D gene TRBD1, 6 bases. The DNA for the CDR3 is TGTGCCAGCAGCTTAGGGGGGCAGCGTTCTAGACAGCCCCAGCATTTT. It codes for CASSLGGQRSRQPQHF.